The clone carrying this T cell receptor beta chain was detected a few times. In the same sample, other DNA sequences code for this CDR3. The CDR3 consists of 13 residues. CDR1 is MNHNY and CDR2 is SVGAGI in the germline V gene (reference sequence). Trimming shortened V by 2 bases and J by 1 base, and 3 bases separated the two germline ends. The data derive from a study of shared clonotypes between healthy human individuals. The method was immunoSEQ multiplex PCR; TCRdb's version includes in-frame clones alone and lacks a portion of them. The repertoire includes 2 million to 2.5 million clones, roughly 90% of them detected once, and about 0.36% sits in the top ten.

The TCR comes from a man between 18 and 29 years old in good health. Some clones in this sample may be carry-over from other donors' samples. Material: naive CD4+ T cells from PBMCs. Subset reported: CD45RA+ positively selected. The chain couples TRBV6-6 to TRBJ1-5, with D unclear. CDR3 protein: CASSYGSNQPQHF. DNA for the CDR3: TGTGCCAGCAGTTACGGGAGCAATCAGCCCCAGCATTTT.